The 21 T cell receptor beta chains in this list originate from one sample, sequenced in a study of somatic mutations in cytotoxic T cells in rheumatoid arthritis (dated by TCRdb to 2016 to 2017). The protocol used for the library was the immunoSEQ multiplex PCR assay. Drawn from immuneACCESS, this table holds only the in-frame rearrangements with V and J called that TCRdb kept. Clones are partly lost; checked studies trace under half to an unresolved V gene and leave the rest unexplained. For this sample there are 20,000 or so clones; 82% appear just once. The ten top clones hold 10% of the sample. Sample: CD8+ T cells sorted from blood. These receptors were taken from a woman aged 45-60 years in good health.

In DNA, the CDR3 is TGTGCCAGTAGTATAGGTGGGGGCACTGAAGCTTTCTTT. Translated: CASSIGGGTEAFF. The rearrangement uses TRBV19 and TRBJ1-1; tentative D call: TRBD1 (5 bases). V lost 1 base and J lost 4, with 7 bases in between. CDR3 length: 13 amino acids. Germline V gene data show CDR1 as LNHDA and CDR2 as SQIVND (reference sequence).

The chain uses TRBV7-9 and TRBJ1-4; unclear D gene. CDR1 is SEHNR, CDR2 FQNEAQ, per germline (reference sequence). The V end was cut by 4 bases, the J end by 6 bases, with 9 bases between. The CDR3 spans 13 residues. This chain's CDR3 is CASSSGSDEKLFF. The CDR3 DNA sequence: TGTGCCAGCAGCTCGGGGTCTGATGAAAAACTGTTTTTT. Drawing the rest from reference TRBV7-9 and TRBJ1-4, the complete variable domain is DTGVSQNPRHKITKRGQNVTFRCDPISEHNRLYWYRQTLGQGPEFLTYFQNEAQLEKSRLLSDRFSAERPKGSFSTLEIQRTEQGDSAMYLCASSSGSDEKLFFGSGTQLSVL.

The chain uses TRBV7-8 and TRBJ2-1, with D uncertain. V was cut by 5 bases and J by 6 bases, with 20 bases left in between. The CDR3 has 16 amino acids. Per germline, CDR1 SGHVS and CDR2 FQNEAQ. The CDR3 region has the DNA TGTGCCAGCAGCCTCCGTATAGGTGGCCCCGTCAATGAGCAGTTCTTC. It encodes CASSLRIGGPVNEQFF.

The chain has TRBV6-6 and TRBJ2-5; the match to TRBD1 covers 8 bases. V was clipped by 5 bases and J by 4 bases; unmatched bases: 9. CDR1 MNHNY and CDR2 SVGAGI come from the germline V gene (reference sequence). The CDR3 contains 15 residues. CDR3: CASSPNRDRRETQYF. The CDR3 coding sequence is TGTGCCAGCAGTCCCAATAGGGACAGGCGAGAGACCCAGTACTTC.

The V gene is TRBV19, the J gene TRBJ2-5, with a tentative D call TRBD1 (5 bases). The germline V and J ends were trimmed by 3 bases and 5 bases, with 10 bases remaining between them. CDR3 length equals 13 residues. CDR1 and CDR2 from the germline V gene are LNHDA and SQIVND (reference sequence). The CDR3 region is CASSIWGRETQYF. The CDR3 DNA reads TGTGCCAGTAGTATCTGGGGCCGGGAGACCCAGTACTTC. Combining the CDR3 with reference TRBV19 and TRBJ2-5 gives the whole variable domain DGGITQSPKYLFRKEGQNVTLSCEQNLNHDAMYWYRQDPGQGLRLIYYSQIVNDFQKGDIAEGYSVSREKKESFPLTVTSAQKNPTAFYLCASSIWGRETQYFGPGTRLLVL.

This chain connects TRBV6-5 to TRBJ2-7, with TRBD2 matching over 12 bases. The CDR3 is 14 residues long. Germline-derived CDR1 and CDR2 are MNHEY and SVGAGI. V gave up 6 bases and J gave up 4 bases; unmatched junction bases: 4. The DNA of the CDR3 is TGTGCCAGCAGCCCCGGACTAGCGGGATACGAGCAGTACTTC. It is translated as CASSPGLAGYEQYF.

There are a few counts of this clone. V and J are TRBV2 and TRBJ1-4, with D unclear. The CDR3 is made up of 13 amino acids. Germline CDR1 is SNHLY and CDR2 is FYNNEI. V dropped 4 bases and J dropped 4 bases, with 7 bases sitting between them. DNA of the CDR3: TGTGCCAGCAGTGGAAGGAGTAATGAAAAACTGTTTTTT. Translated: CASSGRSNEKLFF.

The V gene is TRBV14, the J gene TRBJ2-1; TRBD1 might be the D (6 bases). CDR3 length equals 15 residues. The V end was cut by 5 bases, the J end by 7 bases, with 18 bases between. CDR1 and CDR2 (germline): SGHDN, FVKESK. The CDR3 reads CASSATGWLGNEQFF. Written as DNA, the CDR3 is TGTGCCAGCAGCGCAACAGGGTGGTTAGGGAATGAGCAGTTCTTC.

Only one count was recorded for this clone. The chain uses TRBV27 and TRBJ2-5; 9 nucleotides align to TRBD1. The better agreement between TRBJ2-7 and the DNA end casts doubt on the J call. Germline lookup yields CDR1 MNHEY and CDR2 SMNVEV (reference sequence). The CDR3 consists of 14 residues. CDR3 sequence: CASSSRDRDYEQYF. The CDR3, as DNA: TGTGCCAGCAGTTCCCGGGACAGGGACTACGAGCAGTACTTC.

The genes are TRBV19 and TRBJ2-7, with D uncertain. CDR3 size: 14 residues. V gave up 3 bases and J gave up 0 bases, with 9 bases separating them. Looked up from germline, CDR1 is LNHDA and CDR2 is SQIVND (reference sequence). In DNA, the CDR3 is TGTGCCAGTAGTATCGCGGATAACTCCTACGAGCAGTACTTC. Residues: CASSIADNSYEQYF.

This clone is medium-sized in the sample. The chain uses TRBV28 and TRBJ1-5; 8 nucleotides match TRBD1. The CDR3 contains 15 residues. Germline assignment: CDR1 MDHEN and CDR2 SYDVKM. Trimming cost V 3 bases and J 5 bases; bases outside gene matches: 6. CDR3 DNA sequence: TGTGCCAGCAGTTTTAGGGGACAGGCGCATCAGCCCCAGCATTTT. Encoded protein: CASSFRGQAHQPQHF.

This clone was seen a few times. The rearrangement links TRBV6-5 to TRBJ1-4; TRBD1 aligns across 9 bases. The CDR3 runs 15 residues. After removal of 4 bases from V and 7 bases from J, the junction contained 7 bases not matched to a gene. Looked up from germline, CDR1 is MNHEY and CDR2 is SVGAGI. CDR3 sequence: CASSSEQGAIEKLFF. In DNA, the CDR3 is TGTGCCAGCAGTTCCGAACAGGGGGCGATTGAAAAACTGTTTTTT.

The table lists this clone with a count of one. The CDR3 region is CASTLGAGLSQYF. CDR3 nucleotides: TGTGCCAGCACTCTGGGGGCGGGTCTGTCCCAGTACTTC. This chain connects TRBV28 to TRBJ2-5; tentatively, D is TRBD1 (6 bases). Germline CDR1 MDHEN, CDR2 SYDVKM. Trimming took off 7 bases at V and 9 bases at J, with 18 bases between the two ends. There are 13 residues in the CDR3.

V gene TRBV4-3 combines with J gene TRBJ1-4; D call uncertain. CDR1 is LGHNA and CDR2 is YSLEER in the germline V gene. With 0 bases removed from V and 8 bases from J, the gap between germline ends came to 13 bases. This CDR3 region has 15 residues. The CDR3 spells CASSQDRGVGEKLFF. CDR3 nucleotides: TGCGCCAGCAGCCAAGATCGCGGGGTTGGAGAAAAACTGTTTTTT.

The count of this clone is one. The genes are TRBV28 and TRBJ2-5; D is perhaps TRBD1 (5 bases). V lost 6 bases to trimming and J lost 5 bases, with 19 bases between them. The CDR3 has 15 residues. Germline V gene sequence: CDR1 MDHEN, CDR2 SYDVKM. The CDR3 region has the DNA TGTGCCAGCAGATCAGCCGACAGCCCATGGGAGACCCAGTACTTC. Its translation: CASRSADSPWETQYF.

V is TRBV4-1 and J is TRBJ2-5; 14 bases align to TRBD2. Trimming cost V 4 bases and J 4 bases; bases outside gene matches: 2. The germline CDR1 and CDR2 sequences are MGHRA and YSYEKL. The CDR3 loop spans 15 amino acids. CDR3 DNA sequence: TGCGCCAGCAGCCCGGGACTAGCGGGAGCAGAGACCCAGTACTTC. Residues: CASSPGLAGAETQYF.

This chain uses TRBV30 with TRBJ2-3; the D gene could be TRBD1 or TRBD2 (5 bases each). CDR3 length: 15 residues. V lost 2 bases and J 0 bases, leaving 12 bases between the germline ends. CDR1 and CDR2 (germline): GTSNPN, SVGIG (reference sequence). Here the CDR3 DNA reads TGTGCCTGGAGTTGGGGGACGGCTAGCACAGATACGCAGTATTTT. This sequence encodes CAWSWGTASTDTQYF.

J is TRBJ2-7 and V is TRBV7-2; the D is unclear. Germline V gives CDR1 SGHTA, CDR2 FQGNSA. V was cut by 4 bases and J by 6 bases, with 10 bases left in between. This CDR3 contains 12 residues. The CDR3 nucleotides are TGTGCCAGCAGCTCCGCTGGCGTCGAGCAGTACTTC. The encoded protein is CASSSAGVEQYF.

J is TRBJ2-7 and V is TRBV6-5; D is unclear. Trimming took 6 bases from V and 1 from J, leaving 10 bases between them. The CDR3 length is 13 residues. Germline CDR1 is MNHEY and CDR2 is SVGAGI. The CDR3 sequence: CASSPYSSYEQYF. In DNA form, the CDR3 reads TGTGCCAGCAGCCCTTATTCTTCCTACGAGCAGTACTTC.

In regard to this clone: Other DNA sequences within the sample encode an identical CDR3. The chain has TRBV29-1 and TRBJ2-7; tentatively, D is TRBD2 (6 bases). CDR3 length equals 12 residues. Germline V gene data show CDR1 as SQVTM and CDR2 as ANQGSEA. V gave up 0 bases and J gave up 7 bases, with 10 bases separating them. The CDR3, as DNA: TGCAGCGTTGAAGATGGAGGAGGGGAGCAGTACTTC. It codes for CSVEDGGGEQYF.

The CDR3 reads CASSLSEHQPQHF. CDR3 in DNA: TGTGCCAGCAGTTTATCAGAGCATCAGCCCCAGCATTTT. This sequence joins TRBV27 and TRBJ1-5; D unresolved. CDR3 length: 13 amino acids. V was clipped by 0 bases and J by 5 bases, with 5 bases between them. Germline CDR1 is MNHEY and CDR2 is SMNVEV (reference sequence).